This T cell receptor beta chain derives from a study of early T cells in non-severe SARS-CoV-2 infection. V gave up 6 bases and J gave up 2 bases; unmatched junction bases: 9. The CDR3 sequence is 16 residues long. TCRdb called the 5' RACE reads again in MiXCR, with one record for every CDR3 protein. In the table there are 55,000 to 80,000 distinct CDR3 sequences, 7% to 9.5% of which are singletons. This clonotype came up many times. The source is an adult who was a healthcare worker with PCR-confirmed SARS-CoV-2 infection or an uninfected control (not recorded which). The chain couples TRBV12-3 or TRBV12-4 to TRBJ1-5; 8 bases line up with TRBD1. This material consisted of whole blood, taken at baseline. CDR3 region: CASSPLDRGGNQPQHF. In DNA form, the CDR3 reads TGTGCCAGCAGCCCTCTCGACAGGGGCGGCAATCAGCCCCAGCATTTT.